This T cell receptor beta chain is from a study of OX40 agonist ivuxolimab in advanced cancers. General study points: Mean expanded clone counts were higher in CD8+ than CD4+ T cells. At doses 0.1 to 3.0 mg/kg, CD4+ and CD8+ clones expanded.

Patients were ineligible given autoimmune disease history or systemic immunosuppression. A remark on this clone: Its specificity is not known.

Assay: immunoSEQ multiplex PCR; the TCRdb copy retains only in-frame clones and omits some. The sample holds 30,000 to 35,000 clones, roughly 90% seen once. The sequence was obtained from an adult with an advanced solid tumor such as melanoma, head and neck, liver or kidney cancer. The sequencing here drew on CD4+ or CD8+ T cells sorted from blood, taken in a trial of the OX40 agonist ivuxolimab.

CDR3 nucleotide sequence: TGTGCCAGCAGCCTAGGCTACTCCTACGAGCAGTACTTC. It is translated as CASSLGYSYEQYF. The chain uses TRBV7-3 and TRBJ2-7; D remains ambiguous. The V gene lost 5 bases and the J gene lost 0 bases, with 8 bases spanning the gap. Germline CDR1 SGHTA, CDR2 FQGTGA. The CDR3 length is 13 residues.